These 30 T cell receptor beta chains came from one sample sequenced in a study of tumor-infiltrating lymphocytes in localized non-small cell lung cancer. Some clones are missing from TCRdb's copy, which holds only in-frame ones; the method was immunoSEQ multiplex PCR. Of some 30,000 clones listed, approximately 83% are singletons. The sample comprised lung tumor tissue. The receptor source for this set is a human donor with non-small cell lung cancer.

With regard to this clone: The sample holds other DNA sequences that translate to the same CDR3. The gene calls are TRBV4-1 and TRBJ1-6; D not certain. The V and J ends lost 0 bases and 7 bases respectively, with 10 bases between them. The germline gives CDR1 MGHRA, CDR2 YSYEKL. The CDR3 extends over 15 amino acids. CDR3 bases: TGCGCCAGCAGCCAAGATGGTCTATACAATTCACCCCTCCACTTT. This gives the protein CASSQDGLYNSPLHF.

The genes are TRBV30 and TRBJ2-5; D may correspond to TRBD1 or TRBD2 (6 bases each). The CDR3 extends over 15 amino acids. CDR1 is GTSNPN and CDR2 is SVGIG in the germline V gene (reference sequence). Trimming removed 2 bases from V and 5 bases from J, with 18 bases in between. The CDR3 loop is CAWSPLGGRGETQYF. The CDR3 nucleotides read TGTGCCTGGAGTCCGCTCGGGGGCAGGGGCGAGACCCAGTACTTC.

This chain uses TRBV9 with TRBJ1-4; D perhaps matches TRBD1 (6 bases). This CDR3 is built from 15 residues. CDR1 SGDLS and CDR2 YYNGEE come from the germline V gene. V was shortened by 2 bases and J by 3 bases, with 11 bases between the two germline ends. The CDR3 is CASSVWGRSNEKLFF. CDR3 DNA sequence: TGTGCCAGCAGCGTGTGGGGGCGATCTAATGAAAAACTGTTTTTT.

This clone appeared a single time. The V and J genes are TRBV9 and TRBJ1-4; D is unresolved. Trimming took off 3 bases at V and 8 bases at J, with 14 bases between the two ends. The CDR3 has 14 residues. Germline CDR1 and CDR2: SGDLS and YYNGEE. CDR3: CASSGPSGREKLFF. The CDR3 DNA sequence: TGTGCCAGCAGCGGACCCTCTGGAAGGGAAAAACTGTTTTTT. The whole variable domain, remainder taken from reference TRBV9 and TRBJ1-4, is DSGVTQTPKHLITATGQRVTLRCSPRSGDLSVYWYQQSLDQGLQFLIQYYNGEERAKGNILERFSAQQFPDLHSELNLSSLELGDSALYFCASSGPSGREKLFFGSGTQLSVL.

The V and J genes are TRBV7-9 and TRBJ1-4, with D perhaps TRBD1 (5 bases). The ends were cut back, 3 bases at V and 4 bases at J, with 9 bases in the middle. The CDR3 extends over 14 amino acids. Germline CDR1 SEHNR, CDR2 FQNEAQ (reference sequence). CDR3 bases: TGTGCCAGCAGCTTTGGACAAATTAATGAAAAACTGTTTTTT. It encodes CASSFGQINEKLFF.

The rearrangement uses TRBV4-3 and TRBJ2-3; tentative D call: TRBD2 (6 bases). The germline gives CDR1 LGHNA, CDR2 YSLEER. V gave up 3 bases and J gave up 6 bases, with 13 bases separating them. This CDR3 spans 14 amino acids. The CDR3 is CASSHTGLSDTQYF. CDR3 nucleotide sequence: TGCGCCAGCAGCCACACGGGACTTTCGGATACGCAGTATTTT.

In DNA form, the CDR3 reads TGTGCCAGCAGTAGAGGGGGGGACGGTAATACGCAGTATTTT. Translating it yields CASSRGGDGNTQYF. V usage is TRBV2 and J usage is TRBJ2-3; D is possibly TRBD2 (7 bases). CDR3 length equals 14 residues. Trimming took 5 bases from V and 7 from J, leaving 16 bases between them. Per germline, CDR1 SNHLY and CDR2 FYNNEI.

This clone was recorded a few times. The chain employs TRBV30 and TRBJ1-6, with 10 bases matching TRBD1. The CDR3 extends over 18 amino acids. V lost 2 bases, J lost 10 bases, and 17 bases stayed unmatched. Germline CDR1 reads GTSNPN; CDR2 reads SVGIG (reference sequence). The CDR3 region has the DNA TGTGCCTGGAGTTTCAGAAACCCGGGACAGGGGAAGCGGTCACCCCTCCACTTT. Amino acids: CAWSFRNPGQGKRSPLHF. The full variable domain, its missing parts supplied by reference TRBV30 and TRBJ1-6, is SQTIHQWPATLVQPVGSPLSLECTVEGTSNPNLYWYRQAAGRGLQLLFYSVGIGQISSEVPQNLSASRPQDRQFILSSKKLLLSDSGFYLCAWSFRNPGQGKRSPLHFGNGTRLTVT.

V usage is TRBV30 and J usage is TRBJ2-2; maybe TRBD1 (5 bases). Germline-derived CDR1 and CDR2 are GTSNPN and SVGIG (reference sequence). The CDR3 has 15 residues. The V gene lost 3 bases and the J gene lost 4 bases, with 15 bases spanning the gap. CDR3 in DNA: TGTGCCTGGAGGGCTAGGGGATTGAGCACCGGGGAGCTGTTTTTT. Translation gives CAWRARGLSTGELFF.

This rearrangement joins TRBV28 to TRBJ2-7; the match to TRBD1 covers 10 bases. V lost 10 bases to trimming and J lost 3 bases; unmatched junction nucleotides: 9. The CDR3 is 14 amino acids. Per the germline V gene, CDR1 is MDHEN and CDR2 is SYDVKM. Written as DNA, the CDR3 is TGTGCCATTCTCAAGCGGACAGGGGGCTACGAGCAGTACTTC. Translating gives CAILKRTGGYEQYF.

The chain is built from TRBV2 and TRBJ1-2; D remains unclear. Germline CDR1 is SNHLY and CDR2 is FYNNEI. V gave up 7 bases and J gave up 4 bases, with 13 bases separating them. The CDR3 runs 13 residues. In DNA form, the CDR3 reads TGTGCCAGCATACCGGGAAGCGCCTATGGCTACACCTTC. Its protein product is CASIPGSAYGYTF.

The CDR3 nucleotides are TGCGCCAGCAGGGGCGATGACAATCAGCCCCAGCATTTT. It translates to CASRGDDNQPQHF. The V and J genes are TRBV5-1 and TRBJ1-5; D unclear. This CDR3 comprises 13 residues. Trimming stripped 5 bases from V and 3 bases from J, with 9 bases between. CDR1 and CDR2 from the germline V gene are SGHRS and YFSETQ.

There are a few counts of this clone. The rearrangement links TRBV11-2 to TRBJ1-2, with D perhaps matching TRBD1 (5 bases). V lost 5 bases and J lost 7, with 14 bases in between. This CDR3 region has 13 residues. Germline CDR1 and CDR2: SGHAT and FQNNGV. This CDR3 reads CASSQGVAGGYTF. The CDR3 DNA sequence: TGTGCCAGCAGCCAGGGAGTGGCAGGTGGCTACACCTTC.

The rearrangement uses TRBV5-5 and TRBJ1-1; 7 positions agree with TRBD1. The germline gives CDR1 SGHKS, CDR2 YYEKEE (reference sequence). CDR3 length: 15 amino acids. Unmatched junction bases numbered 9, after V lost 3 bases and J lost 4 bases. CDR3 sequence reads: CASSSPTGTLTEAFF. CDR3 DNA: TGTGCCAGCAGCTCCCCGACAGGGACGCTCACTGAAGCTTTCTTT.

The V gene is TRBV18, the J gene TRBJ2-4; either TRBD1 or TRBD2 may fit D (5 bases each). This CDR3 region has 13 residues. Germline CDR1 is KGHSH and CDR2 is LQKENI. V gave up 0 bases and J gave up 10 bases, with 10 bases separating them. Here the CDR3 reads CASSPPIGGIQYF. Here the CDR3 DNA reads TGTGCCAGCTCACCACCGATTGGGGGAATTCAGTACTTC.

The V and J genes are TRBV2 and TRBJ1-3, with D unclear. V dropped 6 bases and J dropped 0 bases, with 6 bases sitting between them. Per the germline V gene, CDR1 is SNHLY and CDR2 is FYNNEI. The CDR3 runs 13 residues. This CDR3 is CASRYSSGNTIYF. CDR3 DNA sequence: TGTGCCAGCAGGTACTCCTCTGGAAACACCATATATTTT.

Turning to this clone: One end of the junction is discordant with germline, which a read error may explain. The chain has TRBV6-5 and TRBJ2-1; no clear D gene. This CDR3 is 14 amino acids long. Germline values: CDR1 MNHEY, CDR2 SVGAGI. The CDR3 is CASSYGVSNNEQFF. The CDR3 DNA sequence: TGTGCCAGCAGTTACGGGGTCTCCAACAATGAGCAGTTCTTC.

V gene TRBV19 combines with J gene TRBJ1-6; D might be TRBD1 (5 bases). Trimming left V 6 bases short and J 4 bases short, with 16 bases between. Germline CDR1 LNHDA, CDR2 SQIVND (reference sequence). The CDR3 spans 16 residues. This chain's CDR3 is CASRIGTEVYNSPLHF. The CDR3 region has the DNA TGTGCCAGTAGGATCGGGACTGAAGTTTATAATTCACCCCTCCACTTT.

This clone has only a few counts. The CDR3 DNA sequence: TGTGCCAGCAGCGGACTAGCCAAAAACATTCAGTACTTC. Its protein product is CASSGLAKNIQYF. V is TRBV5-5 and J is TRBJ2-4; weak D call: TRBD2 (5 bases). The CDR3 contains 13 residues. From germline, CDR1 is SGHKS and CDR2 YYEKEE (reference sequence). Trimming stripped 4 bases from V and 0 bases from J, with 5 bases between.

The chain carries TRBV5-1 and TRBJ2-1; 11 nucleotides line up with TRBD2. Germline loops: CDR1 SGHRS, CDR2 YFSETQ. The ends lost 4 bases at V and 8 bases at J; junction bases unmatched: 11. The CDR3 consists of 16 residues. The CDR3: CASSLGLAAKTDEQFF. Written as DNA, the CDR3 is TGCGCCAGCAGCCTGGGACTAGCGGCTAAGACGGATGAGCAGTTCTTC.

The chain links TRBV25-1 to TRBJ1-6; possibly TRBD1 for D (5 bases). CDR1 MGHDK and CDR2 SYGVNS come from the germline V gene. The CDR3 length is 13 residues. V was shortened by 6 bases and J by 6 bases, with 9 bases between the two germline ends. The CDR3 DNA sequence: TGTGCCAGCAGCAGGGTGTCTAATTCACCCCTCCACTTT. This gives the protein CASSRVSNSPLHF.

This clone has just a few counts. The V and J genes are TRBV6-6 and TRBJ1-1; D is ambiguous. V was clipped by 4 bases and J by 4 bases, with 19 bases between them. The CDR3 length is 16 residues. The germline CDR1 and CDR2 sequences are MNHNY and SVGAGI (reference sequence). CDR3 sequence reads: CASSSYSVGSGTEAFF. Written as DNA, the CDR3 is TGTGCCAGCAGTTCCTATTCGGTCGGATCGGGCACTGAAGCTTTCTTT.

The chain links TRBV4-2 to TRBJ1-4; TRBD1 matches at 7 bases. After removal of 0 bases from V and 5 bases from J, the junction contained 6 bases not matched to a gene. The CDR3 is 16 amino acids. From germline, CDR1 is LGHNA and CDR2 YNFKEQ. CDR3 in DNA: TGTGCCAGCAGCCAAGATGCCACAGGGGACAATGAAAAACTGTTTTTT. Its translation is CASSQDATGDNEKLFF.

The CDR3 is CASSWSQTPPDTQYF. The CDR3 DNA reads as TGTGCCAGCAGTTGGTCCCAAACGCCCCCAGATACGCAGTATTTT. The chain joins TRBV6-5 to TRBJ2-3; D is ambiguous. The CDR3 consists of 15 residues. Germline CDR1 MNHEY, CDR2 SVGAGI. Between the trimmed V and J ends, which lost 4 bases and 4 bases, there was a span of 15 bases.

V usage is TRBV6-5 and J usage is TRBJ1-5, with TRBD1 matching 7 bases. J gave up 6 bases and V 6 bases, and 5 bases lay outside the gene matches. From germline, CDR1 is MNHEY and CDR2 SVGAGI. This CDR3 has 13 amino acids. The chain's CDR3 is CASRGQLSQPQHF. CDR3 nucleotides: TGTGCCAGCAGGGGACAGCTTAGTCAGCCCCAGCATTTT.

The CDR3 here is CASSFEPGQGRGYTF. DNA for the CDR3: TGTGCCAGCAGCTTTGAGCCGGGACAGGGACGCGGCTACACCTTC. The V gene is TRBV7-2, the J gene TRBJ1-2; 9 bases line up with TRBD1. Germline V gene lookup returns CDR1 SGHTA and CDR2 FQGNSA. This CDR3 is built from 15 residues. Unmatched junction bases numbered 10, after V lost 3 bases and J lost 8 bases.

Worth noting for this clone: One end of the junction fails to match germline, which may point to a read error. CDR3 coding DNA: TGTGCCTGCAGGGGGAGCCTGAACACTGAAGCTTTCTTT. This translates into CACRGSLNTEAFF. The V gene is TRBV2, the J gene TRBJ1-1, with 7 bases matching TRBD1. Looked up from germline, CDR1 is SNHLY and CDR2 is FYNNEI. This CDR3 region has 13 residues.

The chain uses TRBV11-2 and TRBJ2-3; D assignment may be TRBD1 or TRBD2 (5 bases each). CDR1 is SGHAT and CDR2 is FQNNGV in the germline V gene. There are 15 residues in the CDR3. Trimming left V 5 bases short and J 6 bases short, with 18 bases between. DNA of the CDR3: TGTGCCAGCAGCCACCGGGACGGGCGGCGGGATACGCAGTATTTT. This encodes CASSHRDGRRDTQYF. The full variable domain, rest sourced from reference TRBV11-2 and TRBJ2-3, is EAGVAQSPRYKIIEKRQSVAFWCNPISGHATLYWYQQILGQGPKLLIQFQNNGVVDDSQLPKDRFSAERLKGVDSTLKIQPAKLEDSAVYLCASSHRDGRRDTQYFGPGTRLTVL.

Here the CDR3 DNA reads TGTGCCAGCGACAGAAGTTATGGCTACACCTTC. Its protein product is CASDRSYGYTF. The J gene is TRBJ1-2, the V gene TRBV6-1; D may be TRBD1 (5 bases). V was trimmed by 8 bases and J by 5 bases, leaving 9 bases between them. Germline CDR1 is MNHNS and CDR2 is SASEGT. The CDR3 is 11 residues long.

This clone was seen only a few times. The CDR3 DNA sequence: TGTGCCAGCAGCGTGGAAGGTTGGGGCTACAATGAGCAGTTCTTC. This gives the protein CASSVEGWGYNEQFF. The chain employs TRBV9 and TRBJ2-1; D remains unclear. The CDR3 loop spans 15 amino acids. V lost 2 bases and J 3 bases, leaving 12 bases between the germline ends. Per the germline V gene, CDR1 is SGDLS and CDR2 is YYNGEE.